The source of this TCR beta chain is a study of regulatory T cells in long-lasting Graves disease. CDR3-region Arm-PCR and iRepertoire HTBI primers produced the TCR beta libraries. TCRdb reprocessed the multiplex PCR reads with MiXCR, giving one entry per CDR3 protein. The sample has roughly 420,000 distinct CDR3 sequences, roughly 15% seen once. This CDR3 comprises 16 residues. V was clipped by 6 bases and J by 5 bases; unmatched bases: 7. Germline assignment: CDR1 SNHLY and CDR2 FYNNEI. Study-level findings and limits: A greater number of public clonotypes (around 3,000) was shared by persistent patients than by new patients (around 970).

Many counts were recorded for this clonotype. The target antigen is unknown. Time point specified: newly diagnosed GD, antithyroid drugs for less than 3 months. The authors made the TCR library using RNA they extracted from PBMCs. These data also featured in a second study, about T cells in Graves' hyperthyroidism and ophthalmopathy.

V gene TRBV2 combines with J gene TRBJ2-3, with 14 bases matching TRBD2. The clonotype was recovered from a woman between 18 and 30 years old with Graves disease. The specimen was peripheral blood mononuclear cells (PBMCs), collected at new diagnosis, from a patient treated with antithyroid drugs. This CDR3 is CASRRLAGGRVDTQYF. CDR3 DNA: TGTGCCAGCAGGAGACTAGCGGGAGGGCGGGTAGATACGCAGTATTTT.